A selection of T cell receptor beta chains follows, all from one sample in a study of Ad26.COV2.S vaccination and SARS-CoV-2 variants. Data came from immunoSEQ multiplex PCR; TCRdb stores just in-frame clones and leaves some out. The sample contains hundreds of thousands of clones, roughly nine tenths of which appear only once. The sequencing used peripheral blood, collected in a trial of Ad26.COV2.S vaccine versus placebo. The receptors originated from a person between 18 and 60 years old who received the Ad26.COV2.S COVID-19 vaccine or a placebo. Both conserved end residues are part of each CDR3. Each record gives: V gene, D gene, clone size, J gene, CDR3 protein, CDR3 DNA. A D gene is named only where the DNA matches it firmly. Size is stated for part of the rows, as once, few or many counts, or as a class when the clone is expanded.

>TRBV3-1/TRBV3-2|-|-|TRBJ2-7
CASSQSIFDGRFYEQYF
TGTGCCAGCAGCCAATCTATATTTGACGGGAGATTCTACGAGCAGTACTTC
>TRBV19|-|-|TRBJ2-7
CASTPGFSSYEQYF
TGTGCCAGTACCCCGGGTTTTAGCTCCTACGAGCAGTACTTC
>TRBV5-1|TRBD1|-|TRBJ2-5
CASSSRDSLTRAETQYF
TGCGCCAGCAGCTCCCGGGACAGCTTAACGCGGGCAGAGACCCAGTACTTC
>TRBV27|TRBD1|-|TRBJ1-2
CASRGGRNYGYTF
TGTGCCAGCAGAGGGGGCAGGAACTATGGCTACACCTTC
>TRBV3-1/TRBV3-2|TRBD1|-|TRBJ2-3
CASTGGDTQYF
TGTGCCAGCACAGGGGGCGATACGCAGTATTTT
>TRBV30|-|-|TRBJ1-2
CAWRGGPGGYTF
TGTGCCTGGAGGGGAGGCCCGGGAGGCTACACCTTC
>TRBV13|-|-|TRBJ2-2
CASSPPSSAGELFF
TGTGCCAGCAGCCCCCCTTCTAGCGCTGGGGAGCTGTTTTTT
>TRBV6-6|TRBD2|-|TRBJ2-5
CASSSQTSALQETQYF
TGTGCCAGCAGTAGCCAGACTAGCGCGCTACAAGAGACCCAGTACTTC
>TRBV5-1|-|few|TRBJ1-1
CASSLGQLGSEAFF
TGCGCCAGCAGCTTGGGACAGCTAGGCTCTGAAGCTTTCTTT
>TRBV6-2/TRBV6-3|TRBD1|once|TRBJ2-7
CASSYSTTGVEQYF
TGTGCCAGCAGTTACTCGACCACAGGGGTCGAGCAGTACTTC
>TRBV5-1|-|-|TRBJ2-1
CASKSGNPFGAEQFF
TGCGCCAGCAAGTCTGGCAACCCTTTCGGGGCTGAGCAGTTCTTC
>TRBV5-1|TRBD2|-|TRBJ2-2
CASSFGTSYTGELFF
TGCGCCAGCAGTTTTGGGACTAGCTATACCGGGGAGCTGTTTTTT
>TRBV25-1|TRBD2|-|TRBJ2-7
CASSAPGTSMSYEQYF
TGTGCCAGCAGTGCACCGGGGACTAGCATGTCCTACGAGCAGTACTTC
>TRBV10-3|TRBD1|-|TRBJ1-2
CAISDPTGRRDDYGYTF
TGTGCCATCAGTGACCCGACAGGGCGTAGGGATGACTATGGCTACACCTTC
>TRBV27|TRBD2|-|TRBJ2-1
CASSKTSGGNYNEQFF
TGTGCCAGCAGTAAGACTAGCGGGGGGAATTACAATGAGCAGTTCTTC
>TRBV30|-|-|TRBJ2-3
CAWSQQVGGDTQYF
TGTGCCTGGAGTCAACAGGTTGGGGGAGATACGCAGTATTTT
>TRBV2|-|-|TRBJ1-2
CASTENYGYTF
TGTGCCAGCACAGAGAACTATGGCTACACCTTC
>TRBV12-3/TRBV12-4|-|-|TRBJ2-1
CASRNSGYNEQFF
TGTGCCAGCAGAAATTCAGGTTACAATGAGCAGTTCTTC
>TRBV7-9|TRBD1|once|TRBJ2-2
CASSSIYWDRDTGELFF
TGTGCCAGCAGCTCTATCTATTGGGACAGGGACACCGGGGAGCTGTTTTTT
>TRBV18|-|-|TRBJ1-3
CASSKTEAAGNGNTIYF
TGTGCCAGCTCAAAGACAGAAGCCGCGGGGAATGGAAACACCATATATTTT
>TRBV10-3|-|-|TRBJ1-6
CAISERTEDSPLHF
TGTGCCATCAGTGAAAGGACGGAGGATTCACCCCTCCACTTT
>TRBV10-3|TRBD2|-|TRBJ2-3
CAIKAGESTDTQYF
TGTGCCATCAAAGCGGGAGAGTCCACAGATACGCAGTATTTT
>TRBV5-1|-|-|TRBJ2-2
CASSFVSGSGAGELFF
TGCGCCAGCAGCTTTGTTTCCGGGAGTGGAGCCGGGGAGCTGTTTTTT
>TRBV24-1|-|-|TRBJ1-2
CATSEAGSIGYTF
TGTGCCACCAGTGAGGCAGGGAGCATCGGCTACACCTTC
>TRBV7-6|-|once|TRBJ1-1
CASSLWEKQAFF
TGTGCCAGCAGCTTATGGGAAAAACAAGCTTTCTTT
>TRBV7-9|TRBD1|-|TRBJ2-5
CASSPPAGGMETQYF
TGTGCCAGCAGCCCGCCGGCAGGGGGCATGGAGACCCAGTACTTC
>TRBV5-1|TRBD1|-|TRBJ1-2
CASSPGQGGSWNYGYTF
TGCGCCAGCAGCCCCGGACAGGGTGGAAGCTGGAACTATGGCTACACCTTC
>TRBV7-2|TRBD2|-|TRBJ2-7
CASSPRLAGTPYEQYF
TGTGCCAGCAGCCCGAGACTAGCGGGGACTCCCTACGAGCAGTACTTC
>TRBV3-1/TRBV3-2|-|-|TRBJ2-1
CASSPEHNEQFF
TGTGCCAGCAGCCCAGAACACAATGAGCAGTTCTTC
>TRBV7-2|TRBD1|once|TRBJ2-3
CASSFRTGRAADTQYF
TGTGCCAGCAGCTTTCGGACAGGGCGGGCGGCAGATACGCAGTATTTT
>TRBV7-2|TRBD2|-|TRBJ2-7
CASSFSGGAYEQYF
TGTGCCAGCAGCTTCAGCGGGGGGGCGTACGAGCAGTACTTC
>TRBV2|-|-|TRBJ1-1
CASSELAEAFF
TGTGCCAGCAGTGAACTCGCTGAAGCTTTCTTT
>TRBV9|TRBD2|once|TRBJ2-3
CASSVSRSGESTDTQYF
TGTGCCAGCAGCGTATCTCGGAGCGGGGAGAGCACAGATACGCAGTATTTT
>TRBV4-3|-|-|TRBJ2-1
CASSPDRSSYNEQFF
TGCGCCAGCAGCCCCGACAGGAGCTCCTACAATGAGCAGTTCTTC
>TRBV2|TRBD1|-|TRBJ1-1
CASARGPNTEAFF
TGTGCCAGCGCCAGGGGGCCGAACACTGAAGCTTTCTTT
>TRBV19|-|few|TRBJ2-7
CASSTLTAAYEQYF
TGTGCCAGTAGTACCTTGACAGCGGCCTACGAGCAGTACTTC
>TRBV2|-|-|TRBJ1-1
CASRARYQGTAFF
TGTGCCAGCAGGGCGAGGTATCAGGGCACGGCTTTCTTT
>TRBV19|TRBD1|-|TRBJ1-5
CATTGGAGPQHF
TGTGCCACCACAGGGGGGGCGGGACCCCAGCATTTT
>TRBV20-1|-|-|TRBJ2-3
CSASPGGRTDTQYF
TGCAGTGCTAGTCCGGGTGGAAGGACAGATACGCAGTATTTT
>TRBV7-2|-|once|TRBJ1-5
CASSLGTAPWPQHF
TGTGCCAGCAGCTTAGGAACGGCTCCATGGCCCCAGCATTTT